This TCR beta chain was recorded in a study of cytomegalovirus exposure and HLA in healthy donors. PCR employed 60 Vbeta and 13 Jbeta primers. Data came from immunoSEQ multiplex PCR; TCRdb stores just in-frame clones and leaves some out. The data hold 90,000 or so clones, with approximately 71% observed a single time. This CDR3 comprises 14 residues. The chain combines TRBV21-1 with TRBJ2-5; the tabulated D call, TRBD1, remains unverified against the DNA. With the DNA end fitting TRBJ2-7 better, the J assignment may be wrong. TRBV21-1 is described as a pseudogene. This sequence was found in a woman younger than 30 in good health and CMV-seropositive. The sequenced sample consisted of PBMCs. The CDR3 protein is CASSKVTGSYEQYF. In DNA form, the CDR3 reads TGTGCCAGCAGCAAAGTTACAGGATCCTACGAGCAGTACTTC.